The clone carrying this T cell receptor (beta chain) occurred many times. The data were taken from a study of neurological immune-mediated disorders. Synthesis of cDNA was accomplished via 5'RACE employing 10-nucleotide random UMIs. TCRdb processed the 5' RACE reads anew with MiXCR; each CDR3 protein has one entry. This sample has 25,000 to 35,000 distinct CDR3 sequences, with 10% to 15% found just once. The CDR3 covers 14 residues. CDR1 is DFQATT and CDR2 is SNEGSKA in the germline V gene (reference sequence). V lost 6 bases and J lost 1, with 13 bases in between. Time point given: technical triplicate 2.

The J gene is TRBJ2-1, the V gene TRBV20-1, with a possible D match to TRBD2 (6 bases). This TCR was sampled from a female donor with HTLV-1-associated myelopathy (HAM/TSP). The sample consisted of CD4+ T cells from blood. The CDR3 protein is CSAIPGGSYNEQFF. CDR3 DNA: TGCAGTGCCATCCCCGGGGGATCCTACAATGAGCAGTTCTTC.